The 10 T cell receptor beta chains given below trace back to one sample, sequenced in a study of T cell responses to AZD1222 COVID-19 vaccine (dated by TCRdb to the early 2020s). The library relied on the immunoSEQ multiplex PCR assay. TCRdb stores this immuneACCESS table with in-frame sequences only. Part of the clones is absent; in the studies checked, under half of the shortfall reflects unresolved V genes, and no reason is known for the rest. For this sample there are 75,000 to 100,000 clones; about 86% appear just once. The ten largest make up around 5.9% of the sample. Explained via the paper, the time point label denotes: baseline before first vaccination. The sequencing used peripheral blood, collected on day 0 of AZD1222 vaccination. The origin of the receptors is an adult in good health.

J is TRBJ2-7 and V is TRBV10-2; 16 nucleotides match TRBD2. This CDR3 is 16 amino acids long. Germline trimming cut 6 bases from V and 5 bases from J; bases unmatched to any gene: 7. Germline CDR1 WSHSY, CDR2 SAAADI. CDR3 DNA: TGCGCCAGCAGGGCCGGGACTAGCGGGGGGGCGGACGAGCAGTACTTC. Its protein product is CASRAGTSGGADEQYF.

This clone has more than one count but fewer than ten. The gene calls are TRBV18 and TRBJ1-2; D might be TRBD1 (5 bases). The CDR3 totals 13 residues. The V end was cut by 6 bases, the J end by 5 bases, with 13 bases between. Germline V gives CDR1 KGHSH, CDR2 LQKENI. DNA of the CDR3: TGTGCCAGCTCGAGGGGCGAATATTATGGCTACACCTTC. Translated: CASSRGEYYGYTF.

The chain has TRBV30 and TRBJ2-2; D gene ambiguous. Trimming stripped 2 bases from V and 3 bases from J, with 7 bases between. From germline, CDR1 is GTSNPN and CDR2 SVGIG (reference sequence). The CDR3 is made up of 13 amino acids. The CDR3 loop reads CAWSQLYTGELFF. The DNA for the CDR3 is TGTGCCTGGAGTCAACTCTACACCGGGGAGCTGTTTTTT.

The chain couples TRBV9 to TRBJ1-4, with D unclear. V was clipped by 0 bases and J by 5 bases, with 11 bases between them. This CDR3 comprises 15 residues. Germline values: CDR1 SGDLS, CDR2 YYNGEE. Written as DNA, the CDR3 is TGTGCCAGCAGCGTAGAGGCGCGATACAATGAAAAACTGTTTTTT. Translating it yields CASSVEARYNEKLFF.

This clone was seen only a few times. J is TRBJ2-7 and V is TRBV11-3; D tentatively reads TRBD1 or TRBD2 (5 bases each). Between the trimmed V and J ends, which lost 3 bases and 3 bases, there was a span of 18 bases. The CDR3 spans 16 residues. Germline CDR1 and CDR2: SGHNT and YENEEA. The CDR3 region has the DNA TGTGCCAGCAGCTTTGGTGGGACCGGAGTTGGCTACGAGCAGTACTTC. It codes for CASSFGGTGVGYEQYF.

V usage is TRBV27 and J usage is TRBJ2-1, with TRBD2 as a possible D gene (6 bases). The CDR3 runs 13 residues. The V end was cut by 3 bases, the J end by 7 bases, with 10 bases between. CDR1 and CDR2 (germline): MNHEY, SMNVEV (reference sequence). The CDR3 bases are TGTGCCAGCAGTTTGGGGGGTTGGAATGAGCAGTTCTTC. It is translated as CASSLGGWNEQFF.

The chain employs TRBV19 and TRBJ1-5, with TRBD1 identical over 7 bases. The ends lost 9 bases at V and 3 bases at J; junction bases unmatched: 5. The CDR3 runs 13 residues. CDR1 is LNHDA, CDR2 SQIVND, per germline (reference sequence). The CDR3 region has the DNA TGTGCCAGCGGACAGGCAATCAATCAGCCCCAGCATTTT. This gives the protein CASGQAINQPQHF. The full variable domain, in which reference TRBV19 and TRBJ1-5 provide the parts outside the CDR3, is DGGITQSPKYLFRKEGQNVTLSCEQNLNHDAMYWYRQDPGQGLRLIYYSQIVNDFQKGDIAEGYSVSREKKESFPLTVTSAQKNPTAFYLCASGQAINQPQHFGDGTRLSIL.

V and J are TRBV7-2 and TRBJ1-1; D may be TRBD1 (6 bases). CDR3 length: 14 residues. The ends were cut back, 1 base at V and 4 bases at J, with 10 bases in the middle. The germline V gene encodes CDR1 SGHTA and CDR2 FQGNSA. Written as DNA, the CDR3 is TGTGCCAGCAGCTTAGGAGGGGGTAGCACTGAAGCTTTCTTT. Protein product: CASSLGGGSTEAFF. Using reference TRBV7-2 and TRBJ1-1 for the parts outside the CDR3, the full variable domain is GAGVSQSPSNKVTEKGKDVELRCDPISGHTALYWYRQSLGQGLEFLIYFQGNSAPDKSGLPSDRFSAERTGGSVSTLTIQRTQQEDSAVYLCASSLGGGSTEAFFGQGTRLTVV.

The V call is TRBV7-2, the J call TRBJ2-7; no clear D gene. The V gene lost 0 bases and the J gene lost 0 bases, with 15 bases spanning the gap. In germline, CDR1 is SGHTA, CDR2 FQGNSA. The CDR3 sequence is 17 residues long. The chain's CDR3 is CASSLAGRPVSSYEQYF. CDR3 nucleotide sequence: TGTGCCAGCAGCTTAGCAGGTCGGCCGGTGAGCTCCTACGAGCAGTACTTC.

The CDR3 is CASSDQINEKLFF. The CDR3 nucleotides are TGTGCCAGCAGTGATCAGATTAATGAAAAACTGTTTTTT. This chain uses TRBV2 with TRBJ1-4; D ambiguous. The CDR3 length is 13 residues. Germline V lookup: CDR1 SNHLY, CDR2 FYNNEI. With 3 bases removed from V and 4 bases from J, the gap between germline ends came to 6 bases. Combining the CDR3 with reference TRBV2 and TRBJ1-4 gives the whole variable domain EPEVTQTPSHQVTQMGQEVILRCVPISNHLYFYWYRQILGQKVEFLVSFYNNEISEKSEIFDDQFSVERPDGSNFTLKIRSTKLEDSAMYFCASSDQINEKLFFGSGTQLSVL.